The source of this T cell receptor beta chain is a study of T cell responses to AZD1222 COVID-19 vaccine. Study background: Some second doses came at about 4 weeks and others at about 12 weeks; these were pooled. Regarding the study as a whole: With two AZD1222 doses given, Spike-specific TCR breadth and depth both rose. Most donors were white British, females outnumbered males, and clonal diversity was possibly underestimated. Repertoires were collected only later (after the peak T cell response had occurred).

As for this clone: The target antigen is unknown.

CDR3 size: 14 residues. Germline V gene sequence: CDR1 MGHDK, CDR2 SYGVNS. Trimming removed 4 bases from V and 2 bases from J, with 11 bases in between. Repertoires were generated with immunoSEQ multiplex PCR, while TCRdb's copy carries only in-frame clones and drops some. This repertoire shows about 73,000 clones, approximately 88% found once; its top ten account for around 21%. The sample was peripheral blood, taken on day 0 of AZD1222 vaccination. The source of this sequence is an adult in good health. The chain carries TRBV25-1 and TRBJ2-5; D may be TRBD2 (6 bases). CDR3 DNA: TGTGCCAGCAGTGGTCGGGGGTTTCAAGAGACCCAGTACTTC. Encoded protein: CASSGRGFQETQYF.